Following are 24 T cell receptor beta chains from one sample sequenced in a study of Ad26.COV2.S vaccination and SARS-CoV-2 variants. The assay was immunoSEQ multiplex PCR, and TCRdb's table has in-frame clones only and misses some. The sample yields hundreds of thousands of clones, roughly nine tenths seen once. Treatment defined: 15 to 20 received Ad26.COV2.S at low or high dose, single or two shots; about five received placebo; per-sample allocation not given. Sampling was done on day 63 after the first vaccine or placebo injection. The material was peripheral blood, obtained in a trial of Ad26.COV2.S vaccine versus placebo. Receptors originate from a person between 18 and 65 years old who received the Ad26.COV2.S COVID-19 vaccine or a placebo.

The V gene is TRBV7-8, the J gene TRBJ2-3; D perhaps matches TRBD1 (6 bases). The CDR3 has 17 amino acids. Germline-derived CDR1 and CDR2 are SGHVS and FQNEAQ. Trimming left V 4 bases short and J 4 bases short, with 21 bases between. CDR3 in amino acids: CASSSRDTPNGADTQYF. CDR3 DNA: TGTGCCAGCAGCTCCAGGGACACCCCTAATGGGGCAGATACGCAGTATTTT.

This chain uses TRBV3-1 (or the pseudogene TRBV3-2) with TRBJ2-1; D is ambiguous. V gave up 4 bases and J gave up 4 bases, with 14 bases separating them. Germline V gives CDR1 LGHDT, CDR2 YNNKEL (reference sequence). CDR3 length: 15 residues. As DNA, the CDR3 is TGTGCCAGCAGCCCCCGTCGGACCAGTTACAATGAGCAGTTCTTC. Its translation: CASSPRRTSYNEQFF.

V and J are TRBV21-1 and TRBJ1-4; the DNA was not used to check the table's D call, TRBD1. TRBV21-1 is a pseudogene. The CDR3 covers 13 residues. The CDR3 loop is CASSIRTGEKLFF. The DNA for the CDR3 is TGTGCCAGCAGCATTCGGACAGGTGAAAAACTGTTTTTT.

The V call is TRBV27, the J call TRBJ2-2; D is possibly TRBD1 or TRBD2 (5 bases each). Looked up from germline, CDR1 is MNHEY and CDR2 is SMNVEV (reference sequence). The V end was cut by 6 bases, the J end by 3 bases, with 17 bases between. The CDR3 length is 16 residues. The CDR3 loop is CASSTPSGRHTGELFF. CDR3 nucleotide sequence: TGTGCCAGCAGCACCCCATCGGGACGGCACACCGGGGAGCTGTTTTTT.

This chain connects TRBV5-1 to TRBJ2-5; D is undetermined. This CDR3 spans 10 amino acids. Germline V lookup: CDR1 SGHRS, CDR2 YFSETQ. V shed 5 bases and J shed 5 bases, with 4 bases lying between them. The CDR3 loop reads CASSEETQYF. CDR3 nucleotide sequence: TGCGCCAGCAGTGAGGAGACCCAGTACTTC.

As for this clone: The sample carries other DNA sequences with the same CDR3. This rearrangement joins TRBV20-1 to TRBJ2-7; D is unresolved. Trimming took 3 bases from V and 3 from J, leaving 3 bases between them. The CDR3 sequence is 10 residues long. Germline CDR1 reads DFQATT; CDR2 reads SNEGSKA (reference sequence). The CDR3 sequence is CSARGYEQYF. The CDR3 DNA is TGCAGTGCTAGGGGCTACGAGCAGTACTTC.

The chain carries TRBV7-8 and TRBJ1-1; TRBD1 matches 9 bases. The CDR3 sequence is 14 residues long. Germline trimming cut 0 bases from V and 10 bases from J; bases unmatched to any gene: 6. CDR1 is SGHVS and CDR2 is FQNEAQ in the germline V gene. The CDR3 reads CASSLAGTGTGAFF. In DNA, the CDR3 is TGTGCCAGCAGCTTAGCTGGGACAGGGACCGGAGCTTTCTTT.

The genes are TRBV13 and TRBJ2-2; tentative D call: TRBD1 (6 bases). The CDR3 covers 14 residues. Germline V gives CDR1 PRHDT, CDR2 FYEKMQ (reference sequence). The V and J ends lost 5 bases and 7 bases respectively, with 14 bases between them. CDR3: CASSTRQEVGELFF. CDR3 coding DNA: TGTGCCAGCAGCACCCGACAGGAGGTCGGGGAGCTGTTTTTT.

This clone was seen a handful of times. The V and J genes are TRBV27 and TRBJ1-2; the D gene is possibly TRBD1 (5 bases). This CDR3 has 15 amino acids. Trimming pared 10 bases from V and 4 bases from J, leaving 22 bases between. From germline, CDR1 is MNHEY and CDR2 SMNVEV (reference sequence). The CDR3 region is CATRWDAWGSYGYTF. The DNA of the CDR3 is TGTGCCACCAGATGGGACGCGTGGGGTTCCTATGGCTACACCTTC.

The V gene is TRBV12-3 or TRBV12-4, the J gene TRBJ2-7; tentatively, D is TRBD2 (7 bases). Trimming took 7 bases from V and 7 from J, leaving 14 bases between them. The CDR3 length is 12 residues. The CDR3 is CASKGGGWEQYF. CDR3 nucleotide sequence: TGTGCCAGCAAAGGGGGAGGGTGGGAGCAGTACTTC.

V gene TRBV6-5 combines with J gene TRBJ1-2; weak D call: TRBD1 (5 bases). The CDR3 totals 14 residues. V lost 7 bases to trimming and J lost 3 bases, with 15 bases between them. Germline V gene lookup returns CDR1 MNHEY and CDR2 SVGAGI. The CDR3 here is CASTAGGRDYGYTF. CDR3 nucleotides: TGTGCCAGCACCGCGGGGGGACGGGACTATGGCTACACCTTC.

The chain employs TRBV18 and TRBJ1-5, with D unresolved. V shed 2 bases and J shed 7 bases, with 12 bases lying between them. From germline, CDR1 is KGHSH and CDR2 LQKENI. The CDR3 is made up of 14 amino acids. The CDR3 region is CASSPSVGVQPQHF. CDR3 sequence (DNA): TGTGCCAGCTCACCATCAGTGGGCGTCCAGCCCCAGCATTTT.

As to this clone: A read error may account for a junction end that differs from germline. The chain combines TRBV11-2 with TRBJ1-4, with D hard to call. CDR1 is SGHAT, CDR2 FQNNGV, per germline. The CDR3 loop spans 14 amino acids. The CDR3 sequence: CASSLDTHNEKLFF. The CDR3, as DNA: TGTGCCAGCAGCCTAGACACCCATAATGAAAAACTGTTTTTT.

J is TRBJ1-5 and V is TRBV19; D call uncertain. Germline CDR1 reads LNHDA; CDR2 reads SQIVND (reference sequence). V was trimmed by 4 bases and J by 0 bases, leaving 10 bases between them. CDR3 length: 15 amino acids. The chain's CDR3 is CASSTEGYSNQPQHF. CDR3 in DNA: TGTGCCAGTAGTACCGAAGGGTATAGCAATCAGCCCCAGCATTTT.

The table lists this clone with a few counts. This chain joins TRBV7-9 and TRBJ2-5; possibly TRBD1 for D (5 bases). Trimming pared 5 bases from V and 4 bases from J, leaving 11 bases between. Germline values: CDR1 SEHNR, CDR2 FQNEAQ (reference sequence). The CDR3 length is 13 residues. The CDR3 spells CASSPTVRETQYF. The DNA for the CDR3 is TGTGCCAGCAGCCCGACAGTGAGAGAGACCCAGTACTTC.

Turning to this clone: This sequence is one base from a far larger clone and is likely a read error. CDR3 residues: CASGMNTEAFF. The CDR3 coding sequence is TGTGCCAGCGGAATGAACACTGAAGCTTTCTTT. The chain uses TRBV7-2 and TRBJ1-1; D call uncertain. Trimming took 8 bases from V and 0 from J, leaving 4 bases between them. Germline CDR1 SGHTA, CDR2 FQGNSA. This CDR3 spans 11 amino acids.

About this clone: One end of the junction fails to match germline, which may point to a read error. This rearrangement joins TRBV6-5 to TRBJ2-7; 10 bases align to TRBD1. CDR3 length: 14 amino acids. Germline V gives CDR1 MNHEY, CDR2 SVGAGI. The CDR3 nucleotides read TGTGCCAGCAGTTACGCTACGACCGGGACAGGGGTCCTCTTC. It translates to CASSYATTGTGVLF.

Comment on this clone: Other DNA sequences in the sample encode the same CDR3. This CDR3 reads CASSSNTGELFF. In DNA form, the CDR3 reads TGTGCCAGCAGCTCTAACACCGGGGAGCTGTTTTTT. This rearrangement joins TRBV7-3 to TRBJ2-2; D unresolved. The CDR3 contains 12 residues. V dropped 4 bases and J dropped 2 bases, with 2 bases sitting between them. CDR1 is SGHTA and CDR2 is FQGTGA in the germline V gene.

The chain has TRBV10-1 and TRBJ2-5; D is possibly TRBD1 (6 bases). CDR1 is WNHNN, CDR2 SYGVQD, per germline (reference sequence). The CDR3 totals 15 residues. V was trimmed by 3 bases and J by 4 bases, leaving 15 bases between them. The CDR3: CASSDHRQGRETQYF. In DNA form, the CDR3 reads TGCGCCAGCAGTGACCATCGTCAGGGGCGAGAGACCCAGTACTTC.

This clone was detected once. The chain recombines TRBV7-9 with TRBJ1-2; D ambiguous. V lost 0 bases and J 4 bases, leaving 0 bases between the germline ends. Looked up from germline, CDR1 is SEHNR and CDR2 is FQNEAQ (reference sequence). CDR3 size: 11 residues. CDR3 residues: CASSLAYGYTF. The CDR3 DNA reads TGTGCCAGCAGCTTAGCCTATGGCTACACCTTC.

The chain recombines TRBV4-1 with TRBJ2-3; D possibly matches TRBD1 or TRBD2 (5 bases each). The length of the CDR3 is 14 residues. Germline V CDR1 and CDR2: MGHRA, YSYEKL. The germline V and J ends were trimmed by 5 bases and 5 bases, with 14 bases remaining between them. CDR3 DNA: TGCGCCAGCAGCGCCAAGGGGAGCGGAGATACGCAGTATTTT. It encodes CASSAKGSGDTQYF.

This rearrangement joins TRBV7-9 to TRBJ2-7, with D possibly matching TRBD1 (6 bases). The length of the CDR3 is 15 residues. CDR1 and CDR2 from the germline V gene are SEHNR and FQNEAQ (reference sequence). V lost 1 base and J 5 bases, leaving 15 bases between the germline ends. CDR3 amino acids: CASSLGWAGAHEQYF. The CDR3 bases are TGTGCCAGCAGCTTAGGATGGGCAGGGGCCCACGAGCAGTACTTC.

The chain links TRBV5-4 to TRBJ2-5, with 9 bases that match TRBD2. From germline, CDR1 is SGHNT and CDR2 YYREEE (reference sequence). CDR3 length equals 16 residues. V lost 0 bases and J lost 0; bases outside the gene matches: 3. CDR3 bases: TGTGCCAGCAGCTTGGGGCTAGCGGGAAACCAAGAGACCCAGTACTTC. This codes for CASSLGLAGNQETQYF.

The chain employs TRBV6-5 and TRBJ1-1, with D uncertain. Trimming removed 5 bases at V and 6 bases at J, with 16 bases between. Germline assignment: CDR1 MNHEY and CDR2 SVGAGI. The CDR3 is 14 amino acids. CDR3 nucleotide sequence: TGTGCCAGCAGTAACAACCGGGGAAATCCTGAAGCTTTCTTT. It specifies CASSNNRGNPEAFF.